The T cell receptor beta chain described here comes from a study of glioma-infiltrating T cells after dendritic cell vaccination. The time point is: after dendritic cell vaccination, including at tumor progression/relapse. The immunoSEQ assay amplified TCRB CDR3 from up to roughly 2 ug DNA. TCRdb's table, derived via immunoSEQ multiplex PCR, lists solely in-frame clones and lacks some. The sample records some 90,000 clones, 75% to 90% being singletons. Germline values: CDR1 MNHNS, CDR2 SASEGT. The CDR3 sequence is 11 residues long. V was trimmed by 2 bases and J by 12 bases, leaving 11 bases between them.

The sequence derives from a human donor with glioblastoma. This rearrangement joins TRBV6-1 to TRBJ2-7, with D possibly being TRBD1 (5 bases). Sequencing used blood, obtained after dendritic cell vaccination. The CDR3 DNA reads TGTGCCAGCAGTGAATCTAACAGGAGGTACTTC. As protein: CASSESNRRYF.